The T cell receptor beta chain under discussion was sequenced for a study of cytomegalovirus exposure and HLA in healthy donors. As for the study in general: From donors who were HLA-typed, an early data release held 80 million to 95 million unique TCRs. Broader study findings: Analyzed later, most CMV-associated TCR beta chains appeared HLA-restricted. In an earlier analysis, in fewer than 700 donors, most V segments appeared productive either ~87% or ~30% of the time.

60 Vbeta and 13 Jbeta primers were used in PCR. Measured with immunoSEQ multiplex PCR; TCRdb has only the in-frame clones, and not every one. This sample's table reports about 120,000 clones. To note about this clone: Antigen unknown.

The sample taken for sequencing was PBMCs. The sequence derives from a man between 18 and 29 years old in good health and CMV-seronegative.

CDR3 nucleotides: TGCGCCAGCAGCCCCTACTTGACTAGCGGGGGTTACAATGAGCAGTTCTTC. Protein product: CASSPYLTSGGYNEQFF. The rearrangement joins TRBV5-1 to TRBJ2-1, with 12 bases matching TRBD2. The germline V gene encodes CDR1 SGHRS and CDR2 YFSETQ. V shed 4 bases, J shed 4 bases, and the junction held 9 bases outside the gene matches. The CDR3 is 17 residues long. The variable domain in full, completed from reference TRBV5-1 and TRBJ2-1, reads KAGVTQTPRYLIKTRGQQVTLSCSPISGHRSVSWYQQTPGQGLQFLFEYFSETQRNKGNFPGRFSGRQFSNSRSEMNVSTLELGDSALYLCASSPYLTSGGYNEQFFGPGTRLTVL.